A single sample gave rise to the 28 T cell receptor beta chains below, sequenced in a study of graft-versus-host responses after intestinal transplantation. Method: immunoSEQ multiplex PCR; TCRdb's copy keeps in-frame clones and lacks some. The sample lists around 40,000 clones, 75% to 90% occurring once. The sequencing here drew on PBMCs, taken about 1,000 days after transplant. Receptors originate from a human patient who received an intestinal transplant, so some T cells may come from the graft donor.

This rearrangement joins TRBV7-9 to TRBJ1-5; 9 bases line up with TRBD1. The CDR3 is 15 residues long. Germline CDR1 and CDR2: SEHNR and FQNEAQ (reference sequence). V lost 1 base to trimming and J lost 7 bases; unmatched junction nucleotides: 5. CDR3 in amino acids: CASSLDRGLGQPQHF. The CDR3 DNA follows: TGTGCCAGCAGCTTAGACAGGGGGCTCGGACAGCCCCAGCATTTT.

Of note for this clone: At the DNA level, this CDR3 is encoded by other sequences in the same sample as well. The chain is built from TRBV11-2 and TRBJ1-1; 7 bases are shared with TRBD1. Germline lookup yields CDR1 SGHAT and CDR2 FQNNGV. The CDR3 has 14 residues. J was trimmed by 4 bases and V by 4 bases; bases with no gene match: 6. The CDR3 is CASSYRGRGTEAFF. The CDR3, as DNA: TGTGCCAGCAGCTACAGGGGTAGGGGCACTGAAGCTTTCTTT.

The chain has TRBV7-3 and TRBJ2-1; 9 bases are shared with TRBD1. The germline V gene encodes CDR1 SGHTA and CDR2 FQGTGA. V trimming: 1 base; J trimming: 4 bases; junction bases outside the gene matches: 8. The length of the CDR3 is 17 residues. CDR3 protein: CASSLNRRDRVYNEQFF. DNA for the CDR3: TGTGCCAGCAGCTTAAATCGTCGGGACAGGGTGTACAATGAGCAGTTCTTC.

The CDR3 here is CASSVGRQGGAGELFF. The CDR3 DNA reads as TGTGCCAGCAGTGTCGGCCGACAGGGGGGGGCCGGGGAGCTGTTTTTT. The chain combines TRBV2 with TRBJ2-2, with 9 bases identical to TRBD1. The V gene's germline CDR1 is SNHLY and CDR2 FYNNEI. J was trimmed by 6 bases and V by 4 bases; bases with no gene match: 9. This CDR3 has 16 amino acids. Combining the CDR3 with reference TRBV2 and TRBJ2-2 gives the whole variable domain EPEVTQTPSHQVTQMGQEVILRCVPISNHLYFYWYRQILGQKVEFLVSFYNNEISEKSEIFDDQFSVERPDGSNFTLKIRSTKLEDSAMYFCASSVGRQGGAGELFFGEGSRLTVL.

V is TRBV6-5 and J is TRBJ2-1; TRBD2 matches 10 bases. This CDR3 is built from 15 residues. The J segment lost 8 bases and the V segment lost 0 bases, leaving 4 bases of the junction unmatched. The germline V gene has CDR1 MNHEY and CDR2 SVGAGI. The CDR3 loop is CASSYSASGSYEQFF. CDR3 DNA: TGTGCCAGCAGTTACTCGGCTAGCGGGAGCTATGAGCAGTTCTTC.

V is TRBV28 and J is TRBJ2-7; 9 positions match TRBD1. The CDR3 is 16 residues long. The V gene's germline CDR1 is MDHEN and CDR2 SYDVKM. J lost 5 bases, V lost 7 bases, and 15 bases had no gene match. The CDR3 region has the DNA TGTGCCAGCACTGACCCCGTGGGGACAGGGTTCCACGAGCAGTACTTC. Translated, it gives CASTDPVGTGFHEQYF.

The DNA of the CDR3 is TGTGCCAGAGGGGGGAGGGGGGTCACATCTAGCAATCAGCCCCAGCATTTT. Translating it yields CARGGRGVTSSNQPQHF. The chain recombines TRBV6-4 with TRBJ1-5; D possibly corresponds to TRBD1 (6 bases). Deletions cut 9 bases from V and 0 bases from J, with 21 bases between. CDR3 length equals 17 residues. Per germline, CDR1 MRHNA and CDR2 SNTAGT.

This chain joins TRBV7-9 and TRBJ2-2; D uncertain. V gave up 5 bases and J gave up 4 bases, with 14 bases separating them. The CDR3 totals 15 residues. CDR1 and CDR2 from the germline V gene are SEHNR and FQNEAQ (reference sequence). In nucleotides, the CDR3 is TGTGCCAGCAGCCCTAGTACGAGCTTCACCGGGGAGCTGTTTTTT. It codes for CASSPSTSFTGELFF. Together with reference TRBV7-9 and TRBJ2-2, the CDR3 gives the full variable domain: DTGVSQNPRHKITKRGQNVTFRCDPISEHNRLYWYRQTLGQGPEFLTYFQNEAQLEKSRLLSDRFSAERPKGSFSTLEIQRTEQGDSAMYLCASSPSTSFTGELFFGEGSRLTVL.

This clone was detected only once. This chain uses TRBV7-2 with TRBJ2-5; 9 nucleotides match TRBD2. With V trimmed by 4 bases and J by 5 bases, 14 bases remained unmatched. Germline-derived CDR1 and CDR2 are SGHTA and FQGNSA. CDR3 length equals 17 residues. The CDR3 reads CASSSDAGGGASETQYF. Here the CDR3 DNA reads TGTGCCAGCAGCTCAGACGCGGGCGGGGGGGCCTCGGAGACCCAGTACTTC.

This sequence joins TRBV28 and TRBJ1-2; 11 bases map to TRBD1. V was pared by 2 bases and J by 12 bases, with 5 bases of the junction left unmatched. CDR1 and CDR2 (germline): MDHEN, SYDVKM. This CDR3 spans 13 amino acids. CDR3 loop: CASSLGDRGFDTF. The CDR3, as DNA: TGTGCCAGCAGTTTAGGGGACAGGGGGTTTGACACCTTC.

The chain recombines TRBV28 with TRBJ1-5, with D tentatively TRBD1 (5 bases). The germline V gene has CDR1 MDHEN and CDR2 SYDVKM. Trimming cost V 6 bases and J 2 bases, with 11 bases left between them. The CDR3 extends over 14 amino acids. CDR3 protein: CASRLTEGNQPQHF. In nucleotides, the CDR3 is TGTGCCAGCAGACTGACAGAGGGCAATCAGCCCCAGCATTTT.

CDR3 region: CASSAGGRVTDTQYF. For the CDR3, the DNA is TGTGCCAGCAGTGCAGGCGGGAGAGTAACAGATACGCAGTATTTT. The V and J genes are TRBV6-4 and TRBJ2-3, with 7 bases identical to TRBD2. The CDR3 is 15 residues long. The V segment lost 4 bases and the J segment 3 bases; nucleotides outside the gene matches: 7. The germline CDR1 and CDR2 sequences are MRHNA and SNTAGT.

J is TRBJ2-1 and V is TRBV5-5, with D perhaps TRBD1 (6 bases). Germline values: CDR1 SGHKS, CDR2 YYEKEE (reference sequence). The V and J ends lost 6 bases and 5 bases respectively, with 15 bases between them. The CDR3 has 14 residues. The CDR3 coding sequence is TGTGCCAGCACCACGTGGCAGGGGCACAATGAGCAGTTCTTC. It is translated as CASTTWQGHNEQFF.

The chain couples TRBV28 to TRBJ1-1; D is unclear. In germline, CDR1 is MDHEN, CDR2 SYDVKM. The length of the CDR3 is 16 residues. V dropped 4 bases and J dropped 0 bases, with 15 bases sitting between them. The CDR3 sequence: CASSSPRGGMNTEAFF. The CDR3 bases are TGTGCCAGCAGTTCCCCCCGAGGAGGAATGAACACTGAAGCTTTCTTT.

V is TRBV9 and J is TRBJ2-3; TRBD1 might be the D (5 bases). In germline, CDR1 is SGDLS, CDR2 YYNGEE. V lost 5 bases to trimming and J lost 4 bases, with 11 bases between them. The CDR3 totals 13 residues. The CDR3 region is CASRLGRADTQYF. The CDR3 DNA is TGTGCCAGCAGACTGGGGCGTGCAGATACGCAGTATTTT.

The chain carries TRBV19 and TRBJ1-2; the D gene is possibly TRBD1 (5 bases). CDR1 and CDR2 (germline): LNHDA, SQIVND (reference sequence). This CDR3 comprises 15 residues. Trimming left V 4 bases short and J 1 base short, with 13 bases between. CDR3 sequence: CASSTRQSLNYGYTF. In DNA form, the CDR3 reads TGTGCCAGTAGTACCAGACAGAGCCTTAACTATGGCTACACCTTC.

This rearrangement joins TRBV27 to TRBJ2-1; 8 positions agree with TRBD2. CDR1 MNHEY and CDR2 SMNVEV come from the germline V gene (reference sequence). V gave up 8 bases and J gave up 3 bases; unmatched junction bases: 6. CDR3 length equals 14 residues. The CDR3 DNA follows: TGTGCCAGCGCGACGGCGGGGGGCTACAATGAGCAGTTCTTC. It specifies CASATAGGYNEQFF.

This chain connects TRBV7-6 to TRBJ2-2, with D possibly being TRBD2 (6 bases). Germline V gives CDR1 SGHVS, CDR2 FNYEAQ. V lost 3 bases and J 2 bases, leaving 10 bases between the germline ends. This CDR3 contains 15 residues. The DNA for the CDR3 is TGTGCCAGCAGCTTCGGGCGGGAAAACACCGGGGAGCTGTTTTTT. Translating gives CASSFGRENTGELFF.

The chain carries TRBV6-1 and TRBJ1-1, with D maybe TRBD1 (5 bases). Trimming removed 7 bases from V and 0 bases from J, with 9 bases in between. CDR3 length: 13 amino acids. Per the germline V gene, CDR1 is MNHNS and CDR2 is SASEGT. As DNA, the CDR3 is TGTGCCAGCAACCAGGGCATGAACACTGAAGCTTTCTTT. Translated, it gives CASNQGMNTEAFF.

The CDR3 DNA follows: TGTGCCAGCAGTTTAACCTGGGGACTCAGGGACGGCAATCAGCCCCAGCATTTT. Protein: CASSLTWGLRDGNQPQHF. The chain employs TRBV27 and TRBJ1-5, with D tentatively TRBD1 (5 bases). The CDR3 is 18 amino acids. Germline-derived CDR1 and CDR2 are MNHEY and SMNVEV (reference sequence). Deletions cut 2 bases from V and 2 bases from J, with 19 bases between.

This rearrangement joins TRBV21-1 to TRBJ1-6; the table's TRBD1 call for D was not verified on the DNA. TRBV21-1 is described as a pseudogene. The CDR3 sequence is 20 residues long. The CDR3 coding sequence is TGTGCCAGCAGCAACAGACAGGGGGGTTACCTTGACGCCTATAATTCACCCCTCCACTTT. This codes for CASSNRQGGYLDAYNSPLHF.

The V gene is TRBV4-1, the J gene TRBJ2-5; the D gene is possibly TRBD2 (6 bases). In germline, CDR1 is MGHRA, CDR2 YSYEKL. V gave up 4 bases and J gave up 1 base, with 13 bases separating them. The CDR3 consists of 15 residues. The CDR3: CASSLLLAFQETQYF. The CDR3, as DNA: TGCGCCAGCAGCCTCCTCCTAGCGTTCCAAGAGACCCAGTACTTC.

The CDR3 sequence is CAISDPGLANTGELFF. The DNA for the CDR3 is TGTGCCATCAGTGACCCGGGACTAGCAAACACCGGGGAGCTGTTTTTT. V is TRBV10-3 and J is TRBJ2-2; 9 positions match TRBD2. Per the germline V gene, CDR1 is ENHRY and CDR2 is SYGVKD. The junction had 4 bases not matched to a gene; V was cut back by 3 bases and J by 2 bases. The CDR3 consists of 16 residues.

The gene calls are TRBV21-1 and TRBJ2-7; the table gives TRBD2 as D, unverified against the DNA. TRBV21-1 is shown as a pseudogene. The CDR3 totals 12 residues. The CDR3 nucleotides are TGTGCCAGCAGCGCGCGAATATACGAGCAGTACTTC. It codes for CASSARIYEQYF.

The J gene is TRBJ2-2, the V gene TRBV28; D is perhaps TRBD1 (6 bases). The V end was cut by 3 bases, the J end by 7 bases, with 12 bases between. CDR3 length: 14 residues. Germline loops: CDR1 MDHEN, CDR2 SYDVKM. CDR3 nucleotides: TGTGCCAGCAGTTTTTACAGGGCCGGCGGGGAGCTGTTTTTT. Translated, it gives CASSFYRAGGELFF.

V is TRBV28 and J is TRBJ2-7, with D unclear. V lost 7 bases, J lost 0 bases, and 13 bases lay in between. The germline V gene encodes CDR1 MDHEN and CDR2 SYDVKM. The CDR3 totals 14 residues. The CDR3 region has the DNA TGTGCCAGCACCTTATGGGCAGCCTCCTACGAGCAGTACTTC. Its translation: CASTLWAASYEQYF.

As for this clone: At one of its ends the junction is not consistent with the germline gene, which may arise from a read error. The chain is built from TRBV7-3 and TRBJ1-6; D possibly corresponds to TRBD1 (5 bases). Germline loops: CDR1 SGHTA, CDR2 FQGTGA. The CDR3 totals 15 residues. The CDR3 region has the DNA TGTGCCAGCAGCGGGACCCCAGCTTATAATTCACCCCTCTACTTT. The encoded protein is CASSGTPAYNSPLYF.

This chain joins TRBV29-1 and TRBJ1-4, with no clear D. The CDR3 contains 12 residues. Between the trimmed V and J ends, which lost 0 bases and 10 bases, there was a span of 9 bases. Germline loops: CDR1 SQVTM, CDR2 ANQGSEA. In DNA form, the CDR3 reads TGCAGCGTTGAAGATCAATCGGGAAAACTGTTTTTT. Translating it yields CSVEDQSGKLFF.